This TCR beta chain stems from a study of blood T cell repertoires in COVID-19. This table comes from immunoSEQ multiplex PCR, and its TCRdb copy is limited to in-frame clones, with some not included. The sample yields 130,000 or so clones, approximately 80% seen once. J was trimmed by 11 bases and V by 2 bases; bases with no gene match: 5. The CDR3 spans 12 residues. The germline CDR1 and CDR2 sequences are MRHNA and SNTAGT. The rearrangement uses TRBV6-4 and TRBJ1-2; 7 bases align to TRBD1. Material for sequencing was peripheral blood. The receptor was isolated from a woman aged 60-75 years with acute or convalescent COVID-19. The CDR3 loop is CASSDTGQRYTF. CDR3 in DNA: TGTGCCAGCAGTGACACGGGACAGCGGTACACCTTC.